One sample yielded the 24 T cell receptor beta chains listed below, sequenced in a study of T-cell memory formation after mild COVID-19. TCRdb re-analysed the 5' RACE reads in MiXCR, keeping a single row per CDR3 protein. The data show roughly 350,000 distinct CDR3 sequences, roughly 20% seen once. The sequenced sample was PBMCs or a T cell subset sorted from them (not recorded which). Receptors originate from an adult woman who had mild COVID-19 (a few samples of this study predate the infection). Cell type and time point are not known.

This clonotype showed up just a few times. The V call is TRBV6-4, the J call TRBJ1-2; D is ambiguous. The CDR3 runs to 13 residues. The germline V gene encodes CDR1 MRHNA and CDR2 SNTAGT. V shed 4 bases and J shed 0 bases, with 6 bases lying between them. CDR3 sequence reads: CASSVPPNYGYTF. CDR3 sequence (DNA): TGTGCCAGCAGTGTTCCACCTAACTATGGCTACACCTTC.

The chain joins TRBV12-3 or TRBV12-4 to TRBJ2-5; D could derive from TRBD1 or TRBD2 (5 bases each). With 3 bases removed from V and 4 bases from J, the gap between germline ends came to 9 bases. The CDR3 runs to 13 residues. The CDR3 here is CASSFNGGETQYF. The CDR3 DNA follows: TGTGCCAGCAGTTTCAATGGGGGAGAGACCCAGTACTTC.

This sequence joins TRBV11-2 and TRBJ1-1; D uncertain. Between the trimmed V and J ends, which lost 3 bases and 7 bases, there was a span of 18 bases. The CDR3 contains 15 residues. Germline V CDR1 and CDR2: SGHAT, FQNNGV. The CDR3 region is CASSLVPPTGNEAFF. CDR3 sequence (DNA): TGTGCCAGCAGCTTGGTACCCCCAACCGGGAATGAAGCTTTCTTT.

This clonotype was seen more than once but under ten times. J is TRBJ2-6 and V is TRBV2; D remains ambiguous. V lost 8 bases and J 0 bases, leaving 8 bases between the germline ends. Germline lookup yields CDR1 SNHLY and CDR2 FYNNEI. The CDR3 has 14 residues. Written as DNA, the CDR3 is TGTGCCAGCGAAGCTTTCTCTGGGGCCAACGTCCTGACTTTC. It codes for CASEAFSGANVLTF.

The chain employs TRBV7-6 and TRBJ2-7, with TRBD2 as a possible D gene (5 bases). This CDR3 comprises 15 residues. Trimming removed 5 bases from V and 4 bases from J, with 18 bases in between. Germline V lookup: CDR1 SGHVS, CDR2 FNYEAQ. The CDR3 nucleotides are TGTGCCAGCAGCGGGGAGAGGGATGGGCTGTACGAGCAGTACTTC. It translates to CASSGERDGLYEQYF.

This clonotype was picked up a small number of times. The DNA of the CDR3 is TGTGCCAGCAGTTTATGGGGACTAGCGGGGTCCCACAATGAGCAGTTCTTC. Protein sequence: CASSLWGLAGSHNEQFF. This sequence joins TRBV27 and TRBJ2-1, with 13 bases identical to TRBD2. Trimming took 1 base from V and 5 from J; bases not matched to a gene: 5. The CDR3 spans 17 residues. The germline V gene has CDR1 MNHEY and CDR2 SMNVEV (reference sequence).

The chain joins TRBV7-3 to TRBJ2-2; D is unclear. Germline assignment: CDR1 SGHTA and CDR2 FQGTGA. V gave up 0 bases and J gave up 7 bases, with 6 bases separating them. CDR3 length: 13 amino acids. The CDR3 is CASSLTRSGELFF. DNA for the CDR3: TGTGCCAGCAGCTTAACCAGAAGCGGGGAGCTGTTTTTT.

This clonotype turned up a few times. The chain combines TRBV6-2 or TRBV6-3 with TRBJ2-1; a weak D match, TRBD1 (6 bases). V shed 7 bases and J shed 6 bases, with 16 bases lying between them. CDR1 MNHEY and CDR2 SVGEGT come from the germline V gene. The length of the CDR3 is 14 residues. CDR3 loop: CASIQARGGNEQFF. CDR3 coding DNA: TGTGCCAGCATACAAGCCCGAGGGGGCAATGAGCAGTTCTTC.

The chain has TRBV11-2 and TRBJ2-7; D gene uncertain. Germline values: CDR1 SGHAT, CDR2 FQNNGV. The germline V and J ends were trimmed by 3 bases and 7 bases, with 16 bases remaining between them. This CDR3 has 14 residues. CDR3 DNA sequence: TGTGCCAGCAGCTTCGCTTCCGGAACATTGGAGCAGTACTTC. Protein: CASSFASGTLEQYF.

This clonotype was counted between two and nine times. V is TRBV7-2 and J is TRBJ2-5; D is unresolved. The V gene's germline CDR1 is SGHTA and CDR2 FQGNSA. V was clipped by 5 bases and J by 2 bases, with 12 bases between them. The CDR3 length is 14 residues. CDR3: CASSRNGQQETQYF. DNA of the CDR3: TGTGCCAGCAGCCGAAATGGGCAGCAAGAGACCCAGTACTTC.

This clonotype occurred a few times. This chain uses TRBV6-5 with TRBJ2-1; 9 bases agree with TRBD1. The CDR3 runs to 15 residues. The V segment lost 6 bases and the J segment 7 bases; nucleotides outside the gene matches: 10. Germline V gene data show CDR1 as MNHEY and CDR2 as SVGAGI. CDR3 amino acids: CASRTGGSSRNEQFF. CDR3 nucleotides: TGTGCCAGCAGGACAGGGGGTTCGAGTCGAAATGAGCAGTTCTTC.

This sequence joins TRBV7-9 and TRBJ1-1, with TRBD1 matching 9 bases. The CDR3 consists of 15 residues. The germline V gene encodes CDR1 SEHNR and CDR2 FQNEAQ (reference sequence). Unmatched junction bases numbered 4, after V lost 2 bases and J lost 3 bases. The CDR3 region is CASSLRGQGYTEAFF. DNA for the CDR3: TGTGCCAGCAGCTTAAGGGGACAGGGCTACACTGAAGCTTTCTTT.

V and J are TRBV12-3 or TRBV12-4 and TRBJ1-2, with D tentatively TRBD1 (5 bases). V was shortened by 6 bases and J by 3 bases, with 14 bases between the two germline ends. The CDR3 consists of 14 residues. The CDR3 DNA follows: TGTGCCAGCAGCACGTCGCAGGGAGACTATGGCTACACCTTC. It specifies CASSTSQGDYGYTF.

The chain carries TRBV7-9 and TRBJ1-1, with D possibly matching TRBD1 (6 bases). The V gene lost 5 bases and the J gene lost 2 bases, with 12 bases spanning the gap. Germline CDR1 and CDR2: SEHNR and FQNEAQ (reference sequence). The CDR3 totals 14 residues. CDR3: CASSRLGANTEAFF. Written as DNA, the CDR3 is TGTGCCAGCAGCCGCCTGGGGGCCAACACTGAAGCTTTCTTT.

This clonotype has just a few counts. V gene TRBV6-5 combines with J gene TRBJ1-1; D ambiguous. The CDR3 is 12 residues long. V was cut by 7 bases and J by 6 bases, with 12 bases left in between. CDR1 is MNHEY and CDR2 is SVGAGI in the germline V gene. The CDR3 sequence: CASIKRRSEAFF. DNA for the CDR3: TGTGCCAGCATTAAGCGGAGATCTGAAGCTTTCTTT.

The chain has TRBV7-9 and TRBJ1-2; no clear D. V was cut by 5 bases and J by 10 bases, with 17 bases left in between. This CDR3 comprises 13 residues. The germline V gene encodes CDR1 SEHNR and CDR2 FQNEAQ (reference sequence). The CDR3 loop reads CASSTRTDVVYTF. The CDR3 nucleotides read TGTGCCAGCAGCACCAGGACCGACGTAGTCTACACCTTC.

This clonotype was counted only a few times. This chain uses TRBV6-2 or TRBV6-3 with TRBJ2-7, with D possibly matching TRBD2 (5 bases). Deletions cut 0 bases from V and 9 bases from J, with 18 bases between. The V gene's germline CDR1 is MNHEY and CDR2 SVGEGT. CDR3 size: 15 residues. The CDR3 is CASSYSTGRGFGQYF. The CDR3 coding sequence is TGTGCCAGCAGTTACTCGACTGGTCGAGGGTTCGGGCAGTACTTC.

This clonotype has more than one count but fewer than ten. The chain uses TRBV5-1 and TRBJ1-2, with 8 bases identical to TRBD1. V lost 6 bases and J lost 4; bases outside the gene matches: 8. CDR1 and CDR2 (germline): SGHRS, YFSETQ. This CDR3 comprises 14 residues. The CDR3 DNA follows: TGCGCCAGCACCACTCAGGGGGCCAGCTATGGCTACACCTTC. It encodes CASTTQGASYGYTF.

Ten or more counts support this clonotype. J is TRBJ2-2 and V is TRBV7-9, with D hard to call. Germline assignment: CDR1 SEHNR and CDR2 FQNEAQ (reference sequence). V lost 1 base to trimming and J lost 6 bases, with 3 bases between them. This CDR3 is 12 amino acids long. CDR3: CASSLGAGELFF. In DNA, the CDR3 is TGTGCCAGCAGCTTAGGGGCCGGGGAGCTGTTTTTT.

This clonotype was counted at least ten times. This chain joins TRBV7-9 and TRBJ2-1; 13 nucleotides align to TRBD2. Trimming removed 5 bases from V and 6 bases from J; junction bases left unmatched: 10. Germline-derived CDR1 and CDR2 are SEHNR and FQNEAQ (reference sequence). This CDR3 has 17 amino acids. CDR3 sequence: CASSPQAGLAGVNEQFF. For the CDR3, the DNA is TGTGCCAGCAGCCCACAAGCCGGACTAGCGGGAGTCAATGAGCAGTTCTTC.

This rearrangement joins TRBV12-3 or TRBV12-4 to TRBJ2-6, with a possible D match to TRBD1 (6 bases). V lost 3 bases, J lost 4 bases, and 10 bases lay in between. The CDR3 has 15 amino acids. The CDR3 bases are TGTGCCAGCAGTTTTCCCGGGACAGGGGCCAACGTCCTGACTTTC. It specifies CASSFPGTGANVLTF.

The gene calls are TRBV7-9 and TRBJ1-2; 8 bases fit TRBD1. V shed 6 bases and J 9 bases; nucleotides not matched to a gene: 9. This CDR3 has 13 amino acids. In germline, CDR1 is SEHNR, CDR2 FQNEAQ (reference sequence). CDR3 loop: CASRPTGTGSYTF. CDR3 coding DNA: TGTGCCAGCAGGCCTACCGGGACAGGCAGCTACACCTTC.

The gene calls are TRBV9 and TRBJ2-2; D gene ambiguous. CDR1 is SGDLS and CDR2 is YYNGEE in the germline V gene. This CDR3 comprises 13 residues. V dropped 0 bases and J dropped 7 bases, with 7 bases sitting between them. The DNA for the CDR3 is TGTGCCAGCAGCGTAGATCCGAACGGGGAGCTGTTTTTT. Translated, it gives CASSVDPNGELFF.

CDR3 protein: CASSPHKREEGDTQYF. The CDR3, as DNA: TGTGCCAGCAGCCCCCACAAGCGGGAGGAGGGAGATACGCAGTATTTT. The chain has TRBV4-2 and TRBJ2-3; 9 nucleotides match TRBD2. Germline loops: CDR1 LGHNA, CDR2 YNFKEQ. The CDR3 sequence is 16 residues long. Unmatched junction bases numbered 10, after V lost 4 bases and J lost 5 bases.